The source of this T cell receptor (beta chain) is a study of cytomegalovirus exposure and HLA in healthy donors. 13 Jbeta primers and 60 Vbeta primers were used for the PCR. Here immunoSEQ multiplex PCR was the method, and the copy in TCRdb shows in-frame clones only, minus some. The repertoire holds about 180,000 clones, with about 79% as singletons. A note on this clone: Its antigen is as yet unknown.

The CDR3 has 16 residues. V lost 2 bases and J lost 1, with 14 bases in between. Germline CDR1 is SGHDT and CDR2 is YYEEEE. Study-level points and caveats: Later analysis demonstrated an association between a missense DCLRE1C variant and TCR beta V- and J-gene trimming. Later analysis showed TCR association rates varying by HLA locus, highest for DRB1 and lowest for HLA-C. The majority of TCR sequences were rare, yet some public TCRs appeared in many donors. The study labeled around 160 TCR beta chains cytomegalovirus-associated.

This clonotype was sampled from a girl aged 2-10 years in good health and CMV-seropositive. The V and J genes are TRBV5-6 and TRBJ2-3, with D perhaps TRBD2 (6 bases). The sequenced sample was PBMCs. Here the CDR3 DNA reads TGTGCCAGCAGCTTTCTACTAGCCCGGCGCACAGATACGCAGTATTTT. Amino acids: CASSFLLARRTDTQYF.